This T cell receptor (beta chain) comes out of a study of neoadjuvant anti-PD-1 for oral cavity cancer. Generated by immunoSEQ multiplex PCR, the TCRdb table keeps only in-frame clones and is missing some. In the table there are about 6,900 clones, 60% to 80% of which are singletons. Study-wide results and limits: Treg/Th17 ratio rose with pretreatment blood and fell with post-treatment tumor TCRbeta clonality.

In the case of this clone: What it binds is not known.

This sample comprised PBMCs, obtained before nivolumab (anti-PD-1) treatment. This TCR came from a person between 35 and 79 years old with oral cavity squamous cell carcinoma.

DNA of the CDR3: TGCAGCGTTGAAGGGGTCCACGAGCAGTACTTC. Its translation is CSVEGVHEQYF. This chain connects TRBV29-1 to TRBJ2-7, with D unresolved. Germline CDR1 is SQVTM and CDR2 is ANQGSEA. The CDR3 has 11 residues. Trimming took off 1 base at V and 5 bases at J, with 6 bases between the two ends.